This TCR beta chain appears in the sequencing data of a study of shared clonotypes between healthy human individuals. Germline-derived CDR1 and CDR2 are KGHSH and LQKENI. Trimming took 2 bases from V and 0 from J, leaving 8 bases between them. CDR3 length: 15 residues. In regard to this clone: Other DNA sequences in this sample translate to the same CDR3.

The repertoire was sequenced with immunoSEQ multiplex PCR; TCRdb's copy has only in-frame clones and lacks some. The profile shows around 2.1 million clones, about 94% of them singletons. This rearrangement joins TRBV18 to TRBJ1-3, with D uncertain. The receptor's source is a man between 18 and 29 years old in good health. The sample comprised naive CD4+ T cells sorted from blood. Specified subset: CD45RA+ positively selected. CDR3 amino acids: CASSPVLSSGNTIYF. The CDR3 DNA is TGTGCCAGCTCACCAGTACTCAGCTCTGGAAACACCATATATTTT.